This T cell receptor beta chain was captured by sequencing in a study of blood T cell repertoires in COVID-19. Study background: Sample material is recorded as cDNA or gDNA derived from T cells, B-cell-depleted T cells, or PBMCs.

The data were produced by immunoSEQ multiplex PCR, yet TCRdb's version contains in-frame clones alone and is incomplete. Here the sample spans more than 200,000 clones, approximately 91% being singletons. V lost 0 bases, J lost 4 bases, and 6 bases stayed unmatched. Germline V gene lookup returns CDR1 LGHDT and CDR2 YNNKEL (reference sequence). The CDR3 has 16 amino acids. The chain employs TRBV3-1 (or the pseudogene TRBV3-2) and TRBJ2-1; 7 nucleotides align to TRBD2. Sequencing was done on a sample of peripheral blood. The sequence was collected from a woman aged 55-70 years with acute or convalescent COVID-19. The DNA for the CDR3 is TGTGCCAGCAGCCAAGATGGGGACTACCCGTACAATGAGCAGTTCTTC. Protein sequence: CASSQDGDYPYNEQFF.